These 10 T cell receptor beta chains share one sample of origin, sequenced in a study of shared clonotypes between healthy human individuals (dated by TCRdb to the early 2020s). Receptors were amplified or captured by the immunoSEQ multiplex PCR assay. TCRdb limited this immuneACCESS table to in-frame rearrangements with V and J called. A share of clones is missing; checked studies link under half to unresolved V genes, and the rest is unexplained. This sample is represented by some 2.1 million clones; over 85% of them were singletons. Together, the top ten hold 0.1% to 0.15% of the sample. What was sequenced was naive CD4+ T cells sorted from blood. The cell subset or site label corresponds to: CD45RA+ positively selected. The receptors stem from a man between 18 and 29 years old in good health.

The V call is TRBV30, the J call TRBJ2-3, with 8 bases matching TRBD2. V lost 1 base, J lost 3 bases, and 6 bases stayed unmatched. This CDR3 comprises 15 residues. CDR1 is GTSNPN, CDR2 SVGIG, per germline (reference sequence). CDR3 region: CAWSGTSIGTDTQYF. The CDR3 DNA sequence: TGTGCCTGGAGTGGGACTAGCATTGGGACAGATACGCAGTATTTT.

V and J are TRBV5-6 and TRBJ1-6; D may be TRBD1 (5 bases). The germline CDR1 and CDR2 sequences are SGHDT and YYEEEE. The V and J ends lost 3 bases and 6 bases respectively, with 19 bases between them. The CDR3 extends over 17 amino acids. CDR3 amino acids: CASSSLGPSAGNSPLHF. Here the CDR3 DNA reads TGTGCCAGCAGCTCCCTGGGACCGTCTGCTGGTAATTCACCCCTCCACTTT.

The chain recombines TRBV6-5 with TRBJ1-2; 11 bases align to TRBD1. The length of the CDR3 is 16 residues. CDR1 MNHEY and CDR2 SVGAGI come from the germline V gene. Trimming cost V 2 bases and J 4 bases; bases outside gene matches: 6. The CDR3 coding sequence is TGTGCCAGCAGTTACCAGGGGACAGGGGGAATCTATGGCTACACCTTC. Its protein product is CASSYQGTGGIYGYTF.

The chain carries TRBV6-1 and TRBJ2-5, with D maybe TRBD2 (5 bases). The CDR3 sequence is 11 residues long. Trimming removed 7 bases from V and 4 bases from J, with 7 bases in between. Germline V gene data show CDR1 as MNHNS and CDR2 as SASEGT. This CDR3 reads CASTAGETQYF. The CDR3 bases are TGTGCCAGCACCGCGGGAGAGACCCAGTACTTC.

The genes are TRBV9 and TRBJ2-7; D remains unclear. Trimming took 4 bases from V and 5 from J, leaving 10 bases between them. Germline lookup yields CDR1 SGDLS and CDR2 YYNGEE. CDR3 size: 12 residues. CDR3 bases: TGTGCCAGCAGCCCCTGGGGAAACGAGCAGTACTTC. Translating gives CASSPWGNEQYF.

This chain joins TRBV28 and TRBJ2-7; maybe TRBD1 (7 bases). The CDR3 runs 14 residues. In germline, CDR1 is MDHEN, CDR2 SYDVKM. Trimming removed 6 bases from V and 3 bases from J, with 15 bases in between. DNA of the CDR3: TGTGCCAGCAGCCATGGGGGGACAGTCTACGAGCAGTACTTC. Its protein is CASSHGGTVYEQYF.

This chain joins TRBV2 and TRBJ1-4; 7 bases are a match to TRBD1. V lost 7 bases and J lost 4; bases outside the gene matches: 3. Germline lookup yields CDR1 SNHLY and CDR2 FYNNEI. The CDR3 consists of 13 residues. In nucleotides, the CDR3 is TGTGCCAGCAAGGGACAGTTTAATGAAAAACTGTTTTTT. This codes for CASKGQFNEKLFF. Looking up the rest from reference TRBV2 and TRBJ1-4 gives the full variable domain: EPEVTQTPSHQVTQMGQEVILRCVPISNHLYFYWYRQILGQKVEFLVSFYNNEISEKSEIFDDQFSVERPDGSNFTLKIRSTKLEDSAMYFCASKGQFNEKLFFGSGTQLSVL.

A remark on this clone: At one of its ends the junction is not consistent with the germline gene, which may arise from a read error. The gene calls are TRBV7-7 and TRBJ2-3; 10 bases are shared with TRBD2. Germline V lookup: CDR1 SSHAT, CDR2 FNYEAQ (reference sequence). There are 16 residues in the CDR3. The CDR3 here is CASSLGTSGKSDTQYF. CDR3 bases: TGTGCTAGCAGCCTCGGAACTAGCGGGAAATCGGATACGCAGTATTTT.

This chain uses TRBV11-1 with TRBJ2-7; D is possibly TRBD2 (5 bases). Germline-derived CDR1 and CDR2 are SGHAT and FQDESV (reference sequence). This CDR3 comprises 14 residues. The V end lost 5 bases, the J end lost 1 base, and 12 bases lay between the germline ends. CDR3 nucleotide sequence: TGTGCCAGCAGCGCGGGTCTTACATCCTACGAGCAGTACTTC. Its protein product is CASSAGLTSYEQYF. Together with reference TRBV11-1 and TRBJ2-7, the CDR3 gives the full variable domain: EAEVAQSPRYKITEKSQAVAFWCDPISGHATLYWYRQILGQGPELLVQFQDESVVDDSQLPKDRFSAERLKGVDSTLKIQPAELGDSAMYLCASSAGLTSYEQYFGPGTRLTVT.

The chain links TRBV7-9 to TRBJ2-3; D might be TRBD1 (5 bases). V lost 10 bases to trimming and J lost 0 bases, with 8 bases between them. Germline-derived CDR1 and CDR2 are SEHNR and FQNEAQ (reference sequence). The CDR3 extends over 12 amino acids. In DNA form, the CDR3 reads TGTGCCACCAGGGTGAGCACAGATACGCAGTATTTT. This codes for CATRVSTDTQYF.